This record covers a single T cell receptor (beta chain). Its antigen is as yet unknown. The data were produced by immunoSEQ multiplex PCR, yet TCRdb's version contains in-frame clones alone and is incomplete. The table records some 150,000 clones, around 88% of them present only once. The CDR3 covers 13 residues. CDR1 KGHSH and CDR2 LQKENI come from the germline V gene. V was pared by 3 bases and J by 6 bases, with 9 bases between. The data were taken from a study of T cell responses to AZD1222 COVID-19 vaccine. General study findings and limits: Among the donors, most were white British and more were female, and clonal diversity was possibly underestimated. Vaccination with two AZD1222 doses was followed by a rise in Spike-specific TCR breadth and depth. Reports indicate that nearly half of spike-specific TCRs are directed at unmutated variant regions. The study sampled repertoires only after the peak T cell response.

This receptor was taken from an adult in good health. The V and J genes are TRBV18 and TRBJ1-5; D is undetermined. The sequencing used peripheral blood, collected on day 0 of MenACWY control vaccination. The CDR3 reads CASSPSSAQPQHF. The CDR3 DNA sequence: TGTGCCAGCTCACCGTCTTCGGCTCAGCCCCAGCATTTT.